These 30 T cell receptor beta chains came from one sample sequenced in a study of T-cell reconstitution after alpha-beta-depleted transplantation in children. Unique molecular identifiers were incorporated when the TCRbeta library was constructed. MiXCR, applied by TCRdb to the PCR reads, yields one record per CDR3 protein. Altogether around 440,000 distinct CDR3 sequences are present, over 9.5% being singletons, with the ten largest covering 2%. The sample was PBMCs, taken before TCRalphabeta/CD19-depleted stem cell transplant. The receptors derive from a child aged 2-9 years with inherited bone marrow failure, due to receive a stem cell transplant.

This sequence joins TRBV12-3 or TRBV12-4 and TRBJ2-7; D is unclear. The CDR3 is 15 residues long. V lost 5 bases and J 0 bases, leaving 14 bases between the germline ends. CDR3 loop: CASSRLNPSSYEQYF. DNA of the CDR3: TGTGCCAGCAGTCGCCTTAATCCGAGCTCCTACGAGCAGTACTTC.

The table lists this clonotype with many counts. The chain combines TRBV7-9 with TRBJ2-2; 8 bases align to TRBD2. V dropped 3 bases and J dropped 4; count of bases not matched to a gene: 4. Germline assignment: CDR1 SEHNR and CDR2 FQNEAQ (reference sequence). This CDR3 is built from 15 residues. The CDR3: CASSFQRESTGELFF. In nucleotides, the CDR3 is TGTGCCAGCAGCTTCCAGCGGGAGAGCACCGGGGAGCTGTTTTTT.

The genes are TRBV5-1 and TRBJ2-1; 10 nucleotides match TRBD2. Germline lookup yields CDR1 SGHRS and CDR2 YFSETQ. The ends lost 2 bases at V and 0 bases at J; junction bases unmatched: 5. The CDR3 covers 17 residues. The CDR3 DNA follows: TGCGCCAGCAGCTTAGGTCCTAGCGGGAGCTCCTACAATGAGCAGTTCTTC. Residues: CASSLGPSGSSYNEQFF.

As to this clonotype: This may be a read error: a much more frequent sequence differs by one nucleotide. V gene TRBV4-3 combines with J gene TRBJ1-2, with TRBD1 as a possible D gene (5 bases). The CDR3 sequence is 15 residues long. Germline V CDR1 and CDR2: LGHNA, YSLEER. This CDR3 reads CASTQVGGALYGYTF. In DNA form, the CDR3 reads TGCGCCAGCACCCAAGTCGGAGGGGCGCTCTATGGCTACACCTTC.

This clonotype was seen many times. V usage is TRBV12-3 or TRBV12-4 and J usage is TRBJ1-1; D gene unclear. This CDR3 comprises 13 residues. Deletions cut 4 bases from V and 1 base from J, with 7 bases between. The CDR3 region has the DNA TGTGCCAGCAGTTCCCTGGCGAACACTGAAGCTTTCTTT. It translates to CASSSLANTEAFF.

This clonotype was seen repeatedly, ten times or more. V and J are TRBV5-1 and TRBJ2-3; 9 nucleotides match TRBD2. After removal of 2 bases from V and 2 bases from J, the junction contained 6 bases not matched to a gene. CDR1 SGHRS and CDR2 YFSETQ come from the germline V gene. CDR3 length: 16 amino acids. The CDR3 reads CASSFGIAGVTDTQYF. As DNA, the CDR3 is TGCGCCAGCAGCTTTGGGATAGCGGGAGTCACAGATACGCAGTATTTT.

The chain joins TRBV27 to TRBJ2-7; 12 bases match TRBD2. CDR3 length equals 19 residues. J was trimmed by 0 bases and V by 2 bases; bases with no gene match: 11. The germline V gene has CDR1 MNHEY and CDR2 SMNVEV (reference sequence). This CDR3 is CASSLQASGRAVSSYEQYF. CDR3 coding DNA: TGTGCCAGCAGTTTACAGGCTAGCGGGAGGGCGGTTTCCTCCTACGAGCAGTACTTC.

The J gene is TRBJ2-6, the V gene TRBV12-3 or TRBV12-4, with D possibly being TRBD1 (5 bases). This CDR3 has 15 residues. Trimming cost V 3 bases and J 2 bases, with 8 bases left between them. The CDR3 bases are TGTGCCAGCAGTTTTCCAGGGACTGGGGCCAACGTCCTGACTTTC. Its protein is CASSFPGTGANVLTF.

This chain joins TRBV7-8 and TRBJ1-2, with a weak D call TRBD1 (5 bases). The CDR3 is 15 residues long. V gave up 2 bases and J gave up 0 bases, with 10 bases separating them. Germline loops: CDR1 SGHVS, CDR2 FQNEAQ. The CDR3 nucleotides are TGTGCCAGCAGCTTAATCTGGGACCCTAACTATGGCTACACCTTC. Translating gives CASSLIWDPNYGYTF.

This clonotype was counted many times. CDR3 region: CASSPQRGTYNEQFF. The CDR3 DNA reads TGTGCCAGCAGTCCCCAGCGGGGAACTTACAATGAGCAGTTCTTC. V gene TRBV27 combines with J gene TRBJ2-1, with TRBD2 matching 7 bases. The V gene end was trimmed by 5 bases and the J gene end by 4 bases; junction bases not matched to a gene: 8. Looked up from germline, CDR1 is MNHEY and CDR2 is SMNVEV (reference sequence). This CDR3 has 15 residues.

This clonotype showed up many times. V and J are TRBV5-6 and TRBJ1-1; tentative D call: TRBD1 (5 bases). CDR3 size: 13 residues. V was pared by 0 bases and J by 7 bases, with 10 bases between. The germline CDR1 and CDR2 sequences are SGHDT and YYEEEE. The CDR3 nucleotides are TGTGCCAGCAGCTTGGGGTGGGGCAGTGAAGCTTTCTTT. Translating gives CASSLGWGSEAFF.

In this sample, this clonotype turned up a few times. The chain carries TRBV16 and TRBJ1-5; D gene unclear. Germline assignment: CDR1 KGHSY and CDR2 FQNENV. The CDR3 extends over 15 amino acids. The ends were cut back, 0 bases at V and 0 bases at J, with 6 bases in the middle. The CDR3 here is CASSQSGHSNQPQHF. The DNA for the CDR3 is TGTGCCAGCAGCCAATCTGGTCATAGCAATCAGCCCCAGCATTTT.

This clonotype was counted between two and nine times. In DNA, the CDR3 is TGTGCCAGCAGCTCCAGACAGGGAAGCTCTGGAAACACCATATATTTT. Encoded protein: CASSSRQGSSGNTIYF. This chain uses TRBV7-6 with TRBJ1-3, with 7 bases aligning to TRBD1. The CDR3 covers 16 residues. V was pared by 4 bases and J by 0 bases, with 6 bases of the junction left unmatched. Germline values: CDR1 SGHVS, CDR2 FNYEAQ.

This clonotype was detected many times. This rearrangement joins TRBV20-1 to TRBJ2-3, with a possible D match to TRBD2 (6 bases). With 6 bases removed from V and 2 bases from J, the gap between germline ends came to 18 bases. This CDR3 is built from 15 residues. Germline CDR1 and CDR2: DFQATT and SNEGSKA (reference sequence). The CDR3: CSADPGLRFTDTQYF. In DNA, the CDR3 is TGCAGTGCCGACCCGGGACTCCGTTTCACAGATACGCAGTATTTT.

This clonotype was detected a few times. The chain has TRBV10-3 and TRBJ2-1; 9 bases line up with TRBD1. The CDR3 consists of 16 residues. Germline assignment: CDR1 ENHRY and CDR2 SYGVKD. Unmatched junction bases numbered 6, after V lost 0 bases and J lost 6 bases. The CDR3, as DNA: TGTGCCATCAGTGAGTCCACAGGGGGCGCGTTCAATGAGCAGTTCTTC. This sequence encodes CAISESTGGAFNEQFF.

The V gene is TRBV19, the J gene TRBJ2-1, with a possible D match to TRBD2 (5 bases). The CDR3 extends over 14 amino acids. V lost 9 bases and J 9 bases, leaving 21 bases between the germline ends. Germline CDR1 is LNHDA and CDR2 is SQIVND (reference sequence). CDR3 amino acids: CASQPRETGSEQFF. CDR3 sequence (DNA): TGTGCCAGCCAACCAAGAGAGACGGGGAGTGAGCAGTTCTTC.

This clonotype was detected a few times. V gene TRBV20-1 combines with J gene TRBJ2-1; 9 nucleotides line up with TRBD1. V was pared by 5 bases and J by 4 bases, with 9 bases of the junction left unmatched. The CDR3 loop spans 15 amino acids. The germline V gene encodes CDR1 DFQATT and CDR2 SNEGSKA (reference sequence). CDR3 in amino acids: CSADILDRGYNEQFF. For the CDR3, the DNA is TGCAGTGCTGATATTCTGGACAGGGGTTACAATGAGCAGTTCTTC.

V usage is TRBV4-1 and J usage is TRBJ2-1, with TRBD2 matching over 13 bases. Germline V gene sequence: CDR1 MGHRA, CDR2 YSYEKL. V shed 0 bases, J shed 8 bases, and the junction held 7 bases outside the gene matches. The CDR3 is 17 amino acids. The CDR3 sequence is CASSQDPGLAGDHEQFF. The CDR3 nucleotides are TGCGCCAGCAGCCAAGATCCCGGACTAGCGGGAGATCATGAGCAGTTCTTC.

The chain is built from TRBV20-1 and TRBJ1-1; TRBD1 aligns across 8 bases. Germline loops: CDR1 DFQATT, CDR2 SNEGSKA (reference sequence). The junction had 10 bases not matched to a gene; V was cut back by 6 bases and J by 7 bases. CDR3 length: 13 amino acids. The CDR3 is CSADKRGQDEAFF. CDR3 nucleotides: TGCAGTGCCGACAAGCGGGGACAGGATGAAGCTTTCTTT.

Ten or more counts support this clonotype. The chain links TRBV28 to TRBJ1-2; no firm D call. The ends were cut back, 2 bases at V and 5 bases at J, with 6 bases in the middle. Per germline, CDR1 MDHEN and CDR2 SYDVKM. This CDR3 comprises 12 residues. CDR3 protein: CASSLRGYGYTF. Written as DNA, the CDR3 is TGTGCCAGCAGTTTAAGAGGATATGGCTACACCTTC.

This clonotype was observed many times. This sequence joins TRBV28 and TRBJ2-5, with unresolved D. The CDR3 has 13 amino acids. The V and J ends lost 2 bases and 2 bases respectively, with 6 bases between them. Germline V gives CDR1 MDHEN, CDR2 SYDVKM. CDR3 protein: CASSLIFQETQYF. The DNA for the CDR3 is TGTGCCAGCAGTTTAATCTTTCAAGAGACCCAGTACTTC.

In this sample, this clonotype turned up many times. Here the CDR3 DNA reads TGTGCCAGCAGTTTAATAGGGCAAGGACATGGCTACACCTTC. Protein: CASSLIGQGHGYTF. This chain connects TRBV27 to TRBJ1-2; unclear D gene. The CDR3 consists of 14 residues. V was pared by 2 bases and J by 6 bases, with 13 bases between. CDR1 and CDR2 from the germline V gene are MNHEY and SMNVEV (reference sequence).

This clonotype has ten or more counts. This rearrangement joins TRBV12-3 or TRBV12-4 to TRBJ2-5; 8 bases line up with TRBD2. This CDR3 comprises 14 residues. V gave up 5 bases and J gave up 4 bases; unmatched junction bases: 6. CDR3 loop: CASSPMAGGETQYF. The CDR3 coding sequence is TGTGCCAGCAGTCCAATGGCGGGAGGAGAGACCCAGTACTTC.

Ten or more counts support this clonotype. The V and J genes are TRBV2 and TRBJ2-1; a weak D match, TRBD1 (5 bases). V lost 2 bases and J 6 bases, leaving 17 bases between the germline ends. The length of the CDR3 is 16 residues. In germline, CDR1 is SNHLY, CDR2 FYNNEI. The CDR3 DNA sequence: TGTGCCAGCAGTGAAACTAACGGACACCCCGGCAATGAGCAGTTCTTC. As protein: CASSETNGHPGNEQFF.

This clonotype was detected ten times or more. The rearrangement joins TRBV4-3 to TRBJ2-1; TRBD2 matches at 7 bases. Per germline, CDR1 LGHNA and CDR2 YSLEER. V gave up 3 bases and J gave up 10 bases; unmatched junction bases: 9. The CDR3 is 14 amino acids. This chain's CDR3 is CASSQGNREEEQFF. In nucleotides, the CDR3 is TGCGCCAGCAGCCAGGGAAACCGGGAGGAGGAGCAGTTCTTC.

This chain's CDR3 is CASGLAGNNEQFF. DNA for the CDR3: TGTGCTAGCGGTCTAGCGGGGAACAATGAGCAGTTCTTC. This chain links TRBV7-9 with TRBJ2-1; 9 nucleotides match TRBD2. Germline CDR1 reads SEHNR; CDR2 reads FQNEAQ (reference sequence). The CDR3 extends over 13 amino acids.

In this sample, this clonotype turned up many times. The V call is TRBV18, the J call TRBJ2-2; the match to TRBD2 covers 7 bases. This CDR3 spans 17 amino acids. Germline V gives CDR1 KGHSH, CDR2 LQKENI. Trimming removed 0 bases from V and 4 bases from J; junction bases left unmatched: 8. The CDR3 reads CASSPPLLREFTGELFF. The CDR3 DNA is TGTGCCAGCTCACCACCGTTATTGCGGGAGTTCACCGGGGAGCTGTTTTTT.

This clonotype was counted many times. The chain is built from TRBV7-9 and TRBJ2-7; perhaps TRBD2 as D (6 bases). The CDR3 contains 13 residues. V was cut by 1 base and J by 8 bases, with 12 bases left in between. Per the germline V gene, CDR1 is SEHNR and CDR2 is FQNEAQ (reference sequence). The CDR3 sequence: CASSLEGGEQQYF. CDR3 DNA sequence: TGTGCCAGCAGCTTAGAAGGAGGGGAGCAGCAGTACTTC.

At least ten counts were recorded for this clonotype. V gene TRBV7-2 combines with J gene TRBJ1-3, with D tentatively TRBD1 (5 bases). CDR3 length: 14 residues. From germline, CDR1 is SGHTA and CDR2 FQGNSA. V was shortened by 2 bases and J by 8 bases, with 13 bases between the two germline ends. Here the CDR3 reads CASSLFQGWDTIYF. The CDR3 nucleotides read TGTGCCAGCAGCTTATTCCAGGGTTGGGACACCATATATTTT.

This clonotype was found a few times. The chain couples TRBV18 to TRBJ2-1, with D perhaps TRBD2 (6 bases). The CDR3 sequence is 13 residues long. Germline CDR1 is KGHSH and CDR2 is LQKENI. The V end lost 6 bases, the J end lost 8 bases, and 14 bases lay between the germline ends. CDR3 in DNA: TGTGCCAGCTCCCCCCGGGAGCGGGATGAGCAGTTCTTC. Its protein is CASSPRERDEQFF. The variable domain in full, with the rest retrieved from reference TRBV18 and TRBJ2-1, is NAGVMQNPRHLVRRRGQEARLRCSPMKGHSHVYWYRQLPEEGLKFMVYLQKENIIDESGMPKERFSAEFPKEGPSILRIQQVVRGDSAAYFCASSPRERDEQFFGPGTRLTVL.